The sample holds one count of the clone carrying this TCR beta chain. Generated by immunoSEQ multiplex PCR, the TCRdb table keeps only in-frame clones and is missing some. The sample records roughly 380,000 clones, about nine tenths being singletons. This sample is drawn from a study of blood T cell repertoires in COVID-19. There are 17 residues in the CDR3. V gave up 2 bases and J gave up 4 bases; unmatched junction bases: 9. Germline-derived CDR1 and CDR2 are MNHEY and SMNVEV (reference sequence). This rearrangement joins TRBV27 to TRBJ2-3; the match to TRBD2 covers 10 bases. The sequencing input was peripheral blood. The sequence derives from a woman in her forties with COVID-19, enrolled during active disease. CDR3 bases: TGTGCCAGCAGTTTACTAGCGGGAGATTATGTCGCAGATACGCAGTATTTT. Protein sequence: CASSLLAGDYVADTQYF.